This T cell receptor beta chain comes out of a study of post-analysis software for immune sequencing data. Whole-study findings and limits: A handful of TRBV segments were significantly more frequent in patients than in controls. TRBV5-6, TRBV5-1 and TRBV20-1 were among these segments.

The library was made from cDNA and included unique molecular identifiers. Each CDR3 protein gets one entry after TCRdb re-called the PCR reads with MiXCR. Here the sample spans hundreds of thousands of distinct CDR3 sequences, more than 50% being singletons. Germline-derived CDR1 and CDR2 are SGHAT and FQNNGV. The CDR3 runs to 16 residues. V shed 3 bases and J 3 bases; nucleotides not matched to a gene: 8. Worth noting for this clonotype: Its antigen is not identified.

The chain recombines TRBV11-2 with TRBJ2-1; 7 bases agree with TRBD1. What was sequenced was blood. The receptor was derived from a girl aged 2 to 10 with multiple sclerosis. CDR3 protein: CASSFPDGTVYNEQFF. The CDR3 nucleotides read TGTGCCAGCAGCTTCCCGGACGGGACAGTCTACAATGAGCAGTTCTTC.